Below are 3 T cell receptor beta chains sequenced from a single sample in a study of shared clonotypes between healthy human individuals. Only in-frame clones appear in the TCRdb table, and some are missing; sequencing was by immunoSEQ multiplex PCR. The sample has 500,000 or so clones, 90% to 96% seen once. The sequenced sample consisted of naive CD4+ T cells sorted from blood. The subset is: CD45RA+ positively selected. The receptors shown here come from a young woman in good health.

This chain links TRBV6-1 with TRBJ2-3; 7 bases agree with TRBD1. The V and J ends lost 8 bases and 2 bases, in that order; junction bases with no gene match: 10. This CDR3 region has 15 residues. CDR1 and CDR2 from the germline V gene are MNHNS and SASEGT. The DNA for the CDR3 is TGTGCCAGCGTACCGGGACAGATATTCACAGATACGCAGTATTTT. This translates into CASVPGQIFTDTQYF.

The DNA of the CDR3 is TGCGCCAGCAGCTTACAGGGGAGTAATGAAAAACTGTTTTTT. It encodes CASSLQGSNEKLFF. The V gene is TRBV5-1, the J gene TRBJ1-4; 7 bases map to TRBD1. The junction had 2 bases not matched to a gene; V was cut back by 2 bases and J by 4 bases. The germline V gene has CDR1 SGHRS and CDR2 YFSETQ. The CDR3 runs 14 residues.

The chain joins TRBV10-1 to TRBJ2-3, with TRBD2 matching over 14 bases. This CDR3 has 18 amino acids. J lost 1 base, V lost 2 bases, and 5 bases had no gene match. Germline CDR1 is WNHNN and CDR2 is SYGVQD (reference sequence). CDR3 amino acids: CASSEGTSGSTRTDTQYF. Written as DNA, the CDR3 is TGCGCCAGCAGTGAGGGGACTAGCGGGAGCACTCGCACAGATACGCAGTATTTT.